Listed below are T cell receptor beta chains from one sample, sequenced in a study of spatial heterogeneity in lung cancer. One entry per CDR3 protein, called by TCRdb with MiXCR from the 5' RACE reads. The sample lists 20,000 to 30,000 distinct CDR3 sequences, roughly 8.6% seen once, with roughly 8% in the top ten. The sequences come from lung tumor tissue, collected at surgery. All receptors come from a male donor with early-stage non-small cell lung cancer. CDR3s include the opening cysteine and the closing phenylalanine or tryptophan. The D gene is left open where the match is weak. The size field is filled for only some rows; it gives once, few, many or a size class.

.	TRBV7-2	TRBJ2-5	13	many	TGTGCCAGCGCTCTGACACGGATGGAGACCCAGTACTTC	CASALTRMETQYF
.	TRBV5-6	TRBJ1-1	14	many	TGTGCCAGCAGCTCGGCGGGGGGGCCCACTGAAGCTTTCTTT	CASSSAGGPTEAFF
.	TRBV7-9	TRBJ2-7	14	.	TGTGCCAGCAGCAGAGTAGCGGTGTCTTACGAGCAGTACTTC	CASSRVAVSYEQYF
TRBD1	TRBV5-4	TRBJ2-3	14	few	TGTGCCAGCAGCTCGCAGGGGGCGCGCGATACGCAGTATTTT	CASSSQGARDTQYF
TRBD1	TRBV6-5	TRBJ1-2	15	large	TGTGCCAGCAGTTACTCGACAGGGAGGAGCTATGGCTACACCTTC	CASSYSTGRSYGYTF
.	TRBV28	TRBJ1-3	12	many	TGTGGGGTCCCCGCCTCTGGAAACACCATATATTTT	CGVPASGNTIYF
.	TRBV5-1	TRBJ1-2	13	few	TGCGCCAGCAGCGATGCTTCTAACTATGGCTACACCTTC	CASSDASNYGYTF
.	TRBV5-1	TRBJ2-7	17	few	TGCGCCAGCAGCCCAGGGGGGAGCGGACAGAGGGCCTCCGAGCAGTACTTC	CASSPGGSGQRASEQYF
TRBD2	TRBV20-1	TRBJ2-4	13	.	TGCAGTGCTTTCTTAGCGGGAGTGAACATTCAGTACTTC	CSAFLAGVNIQYF
TRBD1	TRBV7-9	TRBJ1-3	15	many	TGTGCCAGCAGCCCACAGGGACAGTCTGGAAACACCATATATTTT	CASSPQGQSGNTIYF
.	TRBV28	TRBJ1-4	11	many	TGTGCCAGCAGCTTGGATGAAAAACTGTTTTTT	CASSLDEKLFF
.	TRBV28	TRBJ2-5	13	few	TGTGCCAGCAAGGTGGGGAAATCAGAGACCCAGTACTTC	CASKVGKSETQYF
TRBD1	TRBV12-3/TRBV12-4	TRBJ2-3	14	many	TGTGCCAGCAGTCCCGGGACAGGGGCAGATACGCAGTATTTT	CASSPGTGADTQYF
.	TRBV28	TRBJ2-3	13	medium-sized	TGTGCCAGCAGATCAACCTACAGGACCGTCATGTATTTT	CASRSTYRTVMYF
.	TRBV28	TRBJ1-5	16	many	TGTGCCAGCAGTTTATTGGGCCAGGGCGAAGGTCAGCCCCAGCATTTT	CASSLLGQGEGQPQHF
TRBD2	TRBV5-4	TRBJ2-3	16	few	TGTGCCAGCAGCCTTACTAGCGGGATCTTGACAGATACGCAGTATTTT	CASSLTSGILTDTQYF
TRBD1	TRBV20-1	TRBJ1-6	13	.	TGCAGTGCTAGTGCAGGGGGCGATTCACCCCTCCACTTT	CSASAGGDSPLHF
.	TRBV20-1	TRBJ2-7	15	many	TGCAGTGCTAGGGGCGCCAGGGCCTACTCCTACGAGCAGTACTTC	CSARGARAYSYEQYF
.	TRBV20-1	TRBJ1-1	13	medium-sized	TGCAGTGCTAGAGAGCTCCGGGGCACTGAAGCTTTCTTT	CSARELRGTEAFF
TRBD1	TRBV20-1	TRBJ1-1	14	many	TGCAGTGCTAGGACAGGGGTAGGGAACACTGAAGCTTTCTTT	CSARTGVGNTEAFF
TRBD2	TRBV7-2	TRBJ2-1	15	medium-sized	TGTGCCAGCAGCTTATGGGCTAGCGGGAGTCATGAGCAGTTCTTC	CASSLWASGSHEQFF
.	TRBV11-1	TRBJ2-5	15	few	TGTGCCAGCAGCTTAGCCGGCTCCCGGCAAGAGACCCAGTACTTC	CASSLAGSRQETQYF
TRBD1	TRBV12-3/TRBV12-4	TRBJ1-4	15	many	TGTGCCAACAGTCCATGGACAGGGAGAAATGAAAAACTGTTTTTT	CANSPWTGRNEKLFF
.	TRBV7-2	TRBJ2-7	13	few	TGTGCCAGCAGCCTAGCTGGGAAATACGAGCAGTACTTC	CASSLAGKYEQYF
.	TRBV6-1	TRBJ1-4	14	.	TGTGCCAGCAGTGTAGCAGGATTCGATGAAAAACTGTTTTTT	CASSVAGFDEKLFF
.	TRBV28	TRBJ1-4	14	many	TGTGCCACCCGACCGGGAGAAATGATTGAAAAACTGTTTTTT	CATRPGEMIEKLFF
.	TRBV6-5	TRBJ1-6	17	many	TGTGCCAGCAGCTTCAGTCGCGTTAGCTCCTATAATTCACCCCTCCACTTT	CASSFSRVSSYNSPLHF
.	TRBV7-8	TRBJ1-2	14	many	TGTGCCAGCAGCTTAGGGGGGTCAGGCTATGGCTACACCTTC	CASSLGGSGYGYTF
.	TRBV28	TRBJ2-6	14	.	TGTGCCAGCACGGGTGGCAGGAGGACCAACGTCCTGACTTTC	CASTGGRRTNVLTF
TRBD1	TRBV6-6	TRBJ1-5	13	few	TGTGCCAGCAGCCATGGACAGGAGCAGCCCCAGCATTTT	CASSHGQEQPQHF
TRBD2	TRBV7-2	TRBJ2-2	15	many	TGTGCCAGCAGCTTAGGCGGGAGAAACACCGGGGAGCTGTTTTTT	CASSLGGRNTGELFF
.	TRBV4-2	TRBJ1-2	17	many	TGTGCCAGCAGCCATACCGAGTACGGGCCATCGGCCTATGGCTACACCTTC	CASSHTEYGPSAYGYTF
.	TRBV6-5	TRBJ2-1	13	few	TGTGCCAGCTCTTGGGAGGGGGAGAGTGAGCAGTTCTTC	CASSWEGESEQFF
.	TRBV2	TRBJ2-3	13	.	TGTGCCAGCACCCCGGAGAGCACAGATACGCAGTATTTT	CASTPESTDTQYF
TRBD2	TRBV12-3/TRBV12-4	TRBJ2-3	13	.	TGTGCCAGCAGCTGGACTAGCCCAGATACGCAGTATTTT	CASSWTSPDTQYF
.	TRBV5-6	TRBJ1-2	12	few	TGTGCCAGCAGCTTGGATCGTTATGGCTACACCTTC	CASSLDRYGYTF
.	TRBV28	TRBJ1-4	17	medium-sized	TGTGCCAGCAGTACCTACAGGGTAGGGAGAGCTAATGAAAAACTGTTTTTT	CASSTYRVGRANEKLFF
.	TRBV7-9	TRBJ2-7	16	few	TGTGCCAGCAGCTTAGGCGCGCGAAGCAGTACCTACGAGCAGTACTTC	CASSLGARSSTYEQYF